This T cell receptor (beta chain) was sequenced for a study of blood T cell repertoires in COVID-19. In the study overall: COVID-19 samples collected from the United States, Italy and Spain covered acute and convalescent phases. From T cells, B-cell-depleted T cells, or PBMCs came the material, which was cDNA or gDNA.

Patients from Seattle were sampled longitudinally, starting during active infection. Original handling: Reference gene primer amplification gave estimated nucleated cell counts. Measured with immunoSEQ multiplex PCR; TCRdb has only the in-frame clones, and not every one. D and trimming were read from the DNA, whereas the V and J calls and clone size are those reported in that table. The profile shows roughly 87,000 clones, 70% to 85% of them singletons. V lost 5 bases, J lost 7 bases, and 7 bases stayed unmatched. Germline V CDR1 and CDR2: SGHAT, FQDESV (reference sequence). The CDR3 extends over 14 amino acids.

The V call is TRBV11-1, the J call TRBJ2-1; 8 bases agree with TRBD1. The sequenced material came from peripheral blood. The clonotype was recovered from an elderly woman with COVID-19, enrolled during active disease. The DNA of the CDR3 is TGTGCCAGCAGCCCAGGGGGCCGGGAAAATGAGCAGTTCTTC. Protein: CASSPGGRENEQFF.